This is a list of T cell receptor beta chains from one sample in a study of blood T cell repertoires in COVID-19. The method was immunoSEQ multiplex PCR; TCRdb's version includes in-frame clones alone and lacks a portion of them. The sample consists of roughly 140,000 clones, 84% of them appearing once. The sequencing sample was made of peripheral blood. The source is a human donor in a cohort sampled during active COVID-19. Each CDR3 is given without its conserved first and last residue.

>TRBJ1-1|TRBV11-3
ASSPRFGGDTEAF
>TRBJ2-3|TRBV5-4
ASSLGLAGITDTQY
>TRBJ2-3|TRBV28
ASSLRGGPTDTQY
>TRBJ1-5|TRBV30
AWGQGQGQPQH
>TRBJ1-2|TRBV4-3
ASSRGQGLGYGYT
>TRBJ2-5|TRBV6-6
ASSYRQGYQETQY
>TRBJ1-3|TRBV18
ASSPPSLSGNTIY
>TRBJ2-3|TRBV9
ASSERGLAGVRDTQY
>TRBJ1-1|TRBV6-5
ASSYSMGQLNTEAF
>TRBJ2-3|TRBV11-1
ASSKSPTDTQY
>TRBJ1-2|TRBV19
ASSTGQDNYGYT
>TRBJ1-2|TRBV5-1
ASSLEPAASYGYT
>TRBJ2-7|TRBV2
ASSEGQGAFYEQY
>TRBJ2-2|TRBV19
ASSIDLGGGDTGELF
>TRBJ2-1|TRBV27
ASSPSEDRGHNEQF
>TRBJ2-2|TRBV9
ASSFRTGVLTGELF
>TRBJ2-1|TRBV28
ASSLGGGFYNEQF
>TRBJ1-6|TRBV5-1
ASSLGQVSSYNSPLH
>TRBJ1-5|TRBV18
ASSPAGSGAQH
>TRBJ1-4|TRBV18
ATRPPGREKLF
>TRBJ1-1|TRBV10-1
ASSVSGVGETEAF
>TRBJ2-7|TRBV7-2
ASSRDRTDEQY
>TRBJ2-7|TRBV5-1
ASREASSYEQY
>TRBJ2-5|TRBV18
ASSPEGLASQETQY
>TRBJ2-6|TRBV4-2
ASSRFGQDSGANVLT
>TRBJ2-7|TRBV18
ASSPGPGYEQY
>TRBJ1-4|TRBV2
ASSDRGSYEKLF
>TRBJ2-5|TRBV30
AWSVRGQQSQETQY
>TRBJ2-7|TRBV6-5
ASTTPGTWEQY
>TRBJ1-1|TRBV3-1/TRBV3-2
ASSHGTTNTEAF
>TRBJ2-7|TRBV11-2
ASSLDLVGWTGGEQY
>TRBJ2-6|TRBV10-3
AISAQGSGGANVLT
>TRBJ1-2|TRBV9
ASSVGGGEYGYT
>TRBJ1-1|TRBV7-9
ASSLGGVDTEAF
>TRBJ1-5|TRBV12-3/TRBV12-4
ASTGTGNQPQH
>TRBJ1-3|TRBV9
ASSVGPDSGNTIY
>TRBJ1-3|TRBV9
ASSLPTGWGNTIY
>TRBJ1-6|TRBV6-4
ASRGDSNNSPLH
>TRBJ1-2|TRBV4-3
ASSQETGNGYT
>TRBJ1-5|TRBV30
AWSVQGNQPQH
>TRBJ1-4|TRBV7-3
ASSLVGTANEKLF
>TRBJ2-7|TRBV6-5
ASRSFSLTYEQY
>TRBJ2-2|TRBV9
ASSVGEGNTGELF
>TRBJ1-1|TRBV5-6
ASSVMGQKNTEAF
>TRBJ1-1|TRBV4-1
ASSQGGNTEAF
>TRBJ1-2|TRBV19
ASNVGRDYSYGYT
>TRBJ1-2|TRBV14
ASSLRFGQGTGGYT